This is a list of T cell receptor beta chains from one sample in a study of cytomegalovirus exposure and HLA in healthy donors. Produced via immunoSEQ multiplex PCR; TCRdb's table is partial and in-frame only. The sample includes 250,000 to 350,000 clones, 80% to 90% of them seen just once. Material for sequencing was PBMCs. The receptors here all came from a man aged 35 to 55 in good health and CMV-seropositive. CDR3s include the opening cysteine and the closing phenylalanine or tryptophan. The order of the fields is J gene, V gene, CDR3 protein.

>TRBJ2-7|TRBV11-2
CASESSGAYEQYF
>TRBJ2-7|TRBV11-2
CASSSVGDREAEQYF
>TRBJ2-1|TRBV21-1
CASSKGLSGRAIDEQFF
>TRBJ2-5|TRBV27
CASSPLGAPETQYF
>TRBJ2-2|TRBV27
CASRPGQGFGELFF
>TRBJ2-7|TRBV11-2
CASSRGRGTQLSYEQYF
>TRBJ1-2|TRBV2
CASSVNEWSGYTF
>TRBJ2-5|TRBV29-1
CSVVQAGGPYQETQYF
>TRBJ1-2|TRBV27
CASRDRGPGYTF
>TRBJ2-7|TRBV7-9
CASSPLPGGGEQYF
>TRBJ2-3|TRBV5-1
CASSFGPRGWEPDTQYF
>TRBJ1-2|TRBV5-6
CASSPSGGGYAF
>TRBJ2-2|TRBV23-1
CAISPGRAIGELFF
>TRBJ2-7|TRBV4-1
CASSWDRGYEQYF
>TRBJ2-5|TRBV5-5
CASSGATGSGETQYF
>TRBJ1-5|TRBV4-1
CASSPTGGNQPQHF
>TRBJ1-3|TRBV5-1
CASSLEAGISGNTIYF
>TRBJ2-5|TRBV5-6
CASSSTAGLGETQYF
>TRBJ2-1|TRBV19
CATSTGGVPAYNEQFF
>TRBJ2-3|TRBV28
CASSPGGTSGTLQYF
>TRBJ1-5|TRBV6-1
CASSAREGDQPQHF
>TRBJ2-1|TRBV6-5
CASKPGQERYNEQFF